The 2 T cell receptor beta chains listed next were all sequenced from one sample in a study of blood T cell repertoires in COVID-19. The table came from immunoSEQ multiplex PCR; TCRdb's copy has only in-frame clones and leaves some out. This sample carries tens of thousands of clones, approximately 83% of them seen once, and the ten largest clones take around 4%. Sequences were obtained from peripheral blood. Source of these receptors: a woman aged 55-75 years with acute or convalescent COVID-19.

As regards this clone: This CDR3 is also generated by other DNA sequences in the sample. The V call is TRBV6-6, the J call TRBJ2-2; 8 positions match TRBD1. Germline CDR1 MNHNY, CDR2 SVGAGI (reference sequence). Trimming at V came to 6 bases and at J to 1 base, leaving 1 base not matched to a gene. The CDR3 is made up of 14 amino acids. CDR3: CASRGQGNTGELFF. CDR3 DNA sequence: TGTGCCAGCAGAGGACAGGGGAACACCGGGGAGCTGTTTTTT.

V and J are TRBV5-6 and TRBJ1-1, with 7 bases that match TRBD1. Per germline, CDR1 SGHDT and CDR2 YYEEEE. V shed 3 bases and J 3 bases; nucleotides not matched to a gene: 8. This CDR3 is built from 15 residues. CDR3 nucleotide sequence: TGTGCCAGCAGCTCCACAGGGGTCGCGCACACTGAAGCTTTCTTT. Its protein is CASSSTGVAHTEAFF. The entire variable domain, with the rest obtained from reference TRBV5-6 and TRBJ1-1, is as follows: DAGVTQSPTHLIKTRGQQVTLRCSPKSGHDTVSWYQQALGQGPQFIFQYYEEEERQRGNFPDRFSGHQFPNYSSELNVNALLLGDSALYLCASSSTGVAHTEAFFGQGTRLTVV.